The TCR beta chain under discussion was sequenced for a study of T cells in tumors after PD-1 blockade. This table comes from immunoSEQ multiplex PCR, and its TCRdb copy is limited to in-frame clones, with some not included. The table records under 50,000 clones, more than 65% of them present only once. CDR1 and CDR2 from the germline V gene are SGHRS and YFSETQ. Trimming cost V 2 bases and J 3 bases; bases outside gene matches: 5. The CDR3 consists of 15 residues. Tumor or blood genomic DNA was sequenced, with inputs of about 600 ng to 6,500 ng. In the case of this clone: The antigen remains unidentified.

General study findings and limits: Some novel exhausted tumor clones appeared in pre-treatment blood, suggesting peripheral recruitment.

The source of this sequence is a human donor with advanced basal cell or squamous cell carcinoma (not recorded which). Source: PBMCs, taken before anti-PD-1 therapy. The J gene is TRBJ2-5, the V gene TRBV5-1, with 9 bases identical to TRBD1. In DNA form, the CDR3 reads TGCGCCAGCAGCTTTGAGGGACAGGGAGAAGAGACCCAGTACTTC. It encodes CASSFEGQGEETQYF.